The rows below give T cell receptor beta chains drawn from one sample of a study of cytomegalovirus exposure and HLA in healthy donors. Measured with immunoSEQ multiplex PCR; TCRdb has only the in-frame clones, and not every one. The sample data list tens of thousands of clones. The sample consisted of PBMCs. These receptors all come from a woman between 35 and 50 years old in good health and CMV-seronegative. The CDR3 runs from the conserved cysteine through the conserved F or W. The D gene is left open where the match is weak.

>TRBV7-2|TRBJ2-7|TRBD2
CASSSASSGDYEQYF
TGTGCCAGCAGCTCGGCTAGTAGCGGGGACTACGAGCAGTACTTC
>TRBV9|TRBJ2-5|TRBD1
CASSVGVRDRRQETQYF
TGTGCCAGCAGCGTAGGGGTACGGGACAGGAGACAAGAGACCCAGTACTTC
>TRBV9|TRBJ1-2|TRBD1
CASSPQGGQGYGYTF
TGTGCCAGCAGCCCCCAGGGGGGACAGGGCTATGGCTACACCTTC
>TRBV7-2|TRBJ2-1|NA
CASSLIGGHSSYNEQFF
TGTGCCAGCAGCTTAATCGGTGGTCATAGCTCCTACAATGAGCAGTTCTTC
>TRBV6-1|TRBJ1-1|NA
CASSPEANRNTEAFF
TGTGCCAGCAGCCCCGAGGCAAATCGGAACACTGAAGCTTTCTTT
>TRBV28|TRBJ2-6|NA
CASNFGAGAGANVLTF
TGTGCCAGCAACTTCGGTGCGGGGGCCGGGGCCAACGTCCTGACTTTC
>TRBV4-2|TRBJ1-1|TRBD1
CASSHLDREGTEAFF
TGTGCCAGCAGCCACTTGGACAGGGAGGGCACTGAAGCTTTCTTT
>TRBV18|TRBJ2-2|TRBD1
CASSRTGPTNTGELFF
TGTGCCAGCTCACGGACAGGGCCCACGAACACCGGGGAGCTGTTTTTT
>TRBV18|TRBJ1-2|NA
CASSPSGSSYTF
TGTGCCAGCTCACCTTCGGGGTCGAGCTACACCTTC
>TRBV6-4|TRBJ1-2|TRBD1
CASSELGGQGSYTF
TGTGCCAGCAGTGAGCTAGGGGGACAGGGAAGCTACACCTTC
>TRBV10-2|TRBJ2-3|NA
CASFSGDADTQYF
TGCGCCAGTTTCTCGGGAGACGCAGATACGCAGTATTTT
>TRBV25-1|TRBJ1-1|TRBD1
CASRSISGTGMNTEAFF
TGTGCCAGCAGATCCATTTCCGGGACAGGTATGAACACTGAAGCTTTCTTT
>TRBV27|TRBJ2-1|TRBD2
CASSPGLAGESRDNEQFF
TGTGCCAGCAGCCCGGGACTAGCGGGAGAAAGTCGGGACAATGAGCAGTTCTTC
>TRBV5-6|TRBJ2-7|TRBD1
CASSLLGQVNF
TGTGCCAGCAGCTTGTTGGGACAGGTTAACTTC
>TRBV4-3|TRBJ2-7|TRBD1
CASSLNRGVYEQYF
TGCGCCAGCTCGCTTAACAGGGGGGTATACGAGCAGTACTTC
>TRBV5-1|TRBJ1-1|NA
CASSRGQTNTEAFF
TGCGCCAGCAGCCGCGGACAAACGAACACTGAAGCTTTCTTT
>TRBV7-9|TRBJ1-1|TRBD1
CASSLSQGGTEAFF
TGTGCCAGCAGCTTATCACAGGGGGGTACTGAAGCTTTCTTT
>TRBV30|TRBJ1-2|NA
CAWSVAGNYGYTF
TGTGCCTGGAGTGTTGCGGGCAACTATGGCTACACCTTC
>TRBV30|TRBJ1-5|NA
CAWSVQGDQPQHF
TGTGCCTGGAGTGTACAAGGGGATCAGCCCCAGCATTTT
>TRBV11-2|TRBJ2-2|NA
CASSSPQGWTGELFF
TGTGCCAGCAGCTCGCCACAGGGATGGACCGGGGAGCTGTTTTTT
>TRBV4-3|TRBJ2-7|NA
CASSWGAGPAYEQYF
TGCGCCAGCAGTTGGGGAGCGGGCCCCGCCTACGAGCAGTACTTC
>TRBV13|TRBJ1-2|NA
CASSLLGWTSYGYTF
TGTGCCAGCAGCTTACTGGGCTGGACATCCTATGGCTACACCTTC
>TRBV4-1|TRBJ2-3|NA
CASSAGGEYIMDTQYF
TGCGCCAGCAGCGCCGGCGGGGAATATATAATGGATACGCAGTATTTT
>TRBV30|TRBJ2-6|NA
CASLSGANVLTF
TGTGCTTCCCTCTCTGGGGCCAACGTCCTGACTTTC
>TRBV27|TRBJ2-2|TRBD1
CASNPTGGTGELFF
TGTGCCAGCAATCCGACAGGGGGTACCGGGGAGCTGTTTTTT
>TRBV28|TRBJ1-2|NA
CASSSPQGAGYGYTF
TGTGCCAGCAGTTCGCCACAGGGTGCCGGGTATGGCTACACCTTC
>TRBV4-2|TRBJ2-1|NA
CASSSFAGYNEQFF
TGTGCCAGCAGCTCCTTTGCCGGGTACAATGAGCAGTTCTTC
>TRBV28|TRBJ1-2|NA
CASRTGTLGGYTF
TGTGCCAGCAGAACCGGGACATTGGGCGGCTACACCTTC
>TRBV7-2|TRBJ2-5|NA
CASSPSETQYF
TGTGCCAGCAGCCCCTCTGAGACCCAGTACTTC
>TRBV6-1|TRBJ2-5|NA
CASSVQVGRETQYF
TGTGCCAGCAGCGTGCAGGTCGGTCGTGAGACCCAGTACTTC
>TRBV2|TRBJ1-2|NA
CASSGQVDGYTF
TGTGCCAGCAGTGGACAGGTCGATGGCTACACCTTC
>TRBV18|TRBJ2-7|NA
CASSRSERSSAYEQYF
TGTGCCAGCTCACGATCAGAAAGGTCGAGCGCCTACGAGCAGTACTTC
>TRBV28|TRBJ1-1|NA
CASTSPGQNTEAFF
TGTGCCAGCACCTCTCCGGGACAGAACACTGAAGCTTTCTTT
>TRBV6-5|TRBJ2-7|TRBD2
CASSPPGGLVYEQYF
TGTGCCAGCAGTCCCCCGGGGGGGCTAGTATACGAGCAGTACTTC
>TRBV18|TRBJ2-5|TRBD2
CASSPEERTSGSQTQYF
TGTGCCAGCTCACCAGAGGAGAGGACTAGCGGGAGTCAGACCCAGTACTTC
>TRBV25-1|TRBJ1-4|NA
CASSELGGGAGEKLFF
TGTGCCAGCAGTGAATTAGGGGGGGGCGCGGGTGAAAAACTGTTTTTT
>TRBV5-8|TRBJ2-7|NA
CASTASSYEQYF
TGTGCCAGCACGGCTAGCTCCTACGAGCAGTACTTC
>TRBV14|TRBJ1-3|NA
CASSQAAGVGENTIYF
TGTGCCAGCAGCCAAGCGGCGGGGGTAGGAGAAAACACCATATATTTT
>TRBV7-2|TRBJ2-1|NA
CASSLGRTAGSNEQFF
TGTGCCAGCAGCTTAGGAAGGACCGCGGGGTCCAATGAGCAGTTCTTC
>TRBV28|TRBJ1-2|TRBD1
CASSLGSGGYGYTF
TGTGCCAGCAGCCTAGGCTCAGGGGGCTATGGCTACACCTTC
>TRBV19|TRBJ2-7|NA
CASSIRLLSYEQYF
TGTGCCAGTAGTATCAGACTCCTGTCCTACGAGCAGTACTTC
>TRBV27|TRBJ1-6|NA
CASSQGTNSPLHF
TGTGCCAGCAGCCAGGGTACTAATTCACCCCTCCACTTT
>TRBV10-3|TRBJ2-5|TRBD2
CAIRLTSGETQYF
TGTGCCATCAGGTTAACTAGCGGGGAGACCCAGTACTTC
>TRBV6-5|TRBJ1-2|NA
CASTRGSYGYTF
TGTGCCAGCACCAGGGGCAGCTATGGCTACACCTTC
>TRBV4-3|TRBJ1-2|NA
CASSQDEGNYGYTF
TGCGCCAGCAGCCAAGATGAGGGAAACTATGGCTACACCTTC
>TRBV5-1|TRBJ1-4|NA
CASSLGQGEEKLFF
TGCGCCAGCAGCTTAGGGCAGGGCGAGGAAAAACTGTTTTTT
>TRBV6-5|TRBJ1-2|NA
CASSYSRAGNYGYTF
TGTGCCAGCAGTTACTCTCGGGCAGGGAACTATGGCTACACCTTC
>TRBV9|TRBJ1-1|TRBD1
CASSVGMGTGMAEAFF
TGTGCCAGCAGCGTAGGTATGGGGACAGGGATGGCTGAAGCTTTCTTT
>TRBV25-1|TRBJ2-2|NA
CASSEQLEGPNTGELFF
TGTGCCAGCAGTGAACAACTAGAAGGCCCTAACACCGGGGAGCTGTTTTTT
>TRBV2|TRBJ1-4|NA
CASSDPTSYEKLFF
TGTGCCAGCAGTGACCCGACAAGTTATGAAAAACTGTTTTTT
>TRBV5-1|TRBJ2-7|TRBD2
CASRTGLAGSYEQYF
TGCGCCAGCAGGACGGGACTAGCGGGCTCCTACGAGCAGTACTTC
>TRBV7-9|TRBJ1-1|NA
CASSWGRGNTEAFF
TGTGCCAGCAGCTGGGGCAGGGGGAACACTGAAGCTTTCTTT
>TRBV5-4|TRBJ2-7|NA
CASSAKQGAPGEQYF
TGTGCCAGCAGCGCTAAACAGGGAGCCCCGGGAGAGCAGTACTTC
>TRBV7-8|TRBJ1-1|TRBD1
CASSLQSGGTFEAFF
TGTGCCAGCAGCTTACAATCAGGGGGCACTTTTGAAGCTTTCTTT